The sequence of this TCR beta chain was determined in a study of high-grade serous ovarian cancer treatment subgroups. Looking at the study overall: On average, 14,192 reads and about 8,100 unique TCR beta rearrangements were obtained per sample. General study results and limits: Repertoire similarity ranged about 0.1 to 0.79 between tumors of one patient.

Tumor samples were taken before definitive surgery or chemotherapy. This clone has only one observation. Its antigen remains unidentified. This CDR3 is 13 amino acids long. The V and J ends lost 5 bases and 3 bases respectively, with 11 bases between them. CDR1 is LNHDA and CDR2 is SQIVND in the germline V gene (reference sequence). Assay used: immunoSEQ multiplex PCR; TCRdb lists only in-frame clones, some missing. Among under 3,500 clones listed, about 70% were seen once. The sequence derives from a human donor with high-grade serous ovarian cancer. Sequenced input: tumor tissue. The rearrangement uses TRBV19 and TRBJ2-7, with a weak D call TRBD1 (5 bases). The DNA of the CDR3 is TGTGCCAGTAGTCAAACTCAGGGCTACGAGCAGTACTTC. Its protein product is CASSQTQGYEQYF.